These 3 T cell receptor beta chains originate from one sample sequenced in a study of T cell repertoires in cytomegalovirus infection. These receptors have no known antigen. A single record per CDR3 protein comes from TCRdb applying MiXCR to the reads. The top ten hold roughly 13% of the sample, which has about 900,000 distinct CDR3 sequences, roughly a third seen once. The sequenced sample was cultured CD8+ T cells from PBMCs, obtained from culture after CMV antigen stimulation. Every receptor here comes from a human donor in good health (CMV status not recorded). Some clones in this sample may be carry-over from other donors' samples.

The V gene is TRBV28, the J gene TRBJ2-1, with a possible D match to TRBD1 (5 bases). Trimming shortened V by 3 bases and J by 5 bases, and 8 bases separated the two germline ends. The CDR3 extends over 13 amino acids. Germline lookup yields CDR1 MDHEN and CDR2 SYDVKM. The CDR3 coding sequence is TGTGCCAGCAGTTTTCAGGGCAACAATGAGCAGTTCTTC. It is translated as CASSFQGNNEQFF.

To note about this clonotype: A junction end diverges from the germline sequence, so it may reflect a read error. CDR3 DNA: TGTGCCATCAGTGAGTCGACAGGGACCAATCAGCCCCGGCATTTT. Its protein product is CAISESTGTNQPRHF. The chain couples TRBV10-3 to TRBJ1-5; TRBD1 matches at 7 bases. The CDR3 sequence is 15 residues long. From germline, CDR1 is ENHRY and CDR2 SYGVKD.

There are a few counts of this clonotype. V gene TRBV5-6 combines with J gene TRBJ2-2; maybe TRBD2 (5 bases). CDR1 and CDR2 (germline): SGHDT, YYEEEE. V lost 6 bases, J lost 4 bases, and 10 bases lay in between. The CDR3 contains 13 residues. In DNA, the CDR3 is TGTGCCAGCAAACTAGTCGGCACCGGGGAGCTGTTTTTT. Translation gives CASKLVGTGELFF.